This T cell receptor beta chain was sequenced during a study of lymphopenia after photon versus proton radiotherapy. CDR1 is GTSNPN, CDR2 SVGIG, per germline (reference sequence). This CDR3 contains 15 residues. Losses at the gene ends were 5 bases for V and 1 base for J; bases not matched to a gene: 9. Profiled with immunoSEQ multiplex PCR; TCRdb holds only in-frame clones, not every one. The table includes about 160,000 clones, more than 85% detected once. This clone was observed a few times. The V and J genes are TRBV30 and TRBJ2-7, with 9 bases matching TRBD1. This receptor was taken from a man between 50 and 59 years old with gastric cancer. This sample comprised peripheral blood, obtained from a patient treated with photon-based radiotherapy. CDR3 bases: TGTGCCTGGCGTCGGGACAGGGCTCTTTCCTACGAGCAGTACTTC. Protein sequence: CAWRRDRALSYEQYF.